This T cell receptor beta chain was sequenced in a study of CD8 T cells in Susac syndrome. Random hexamers were used to reverse transcribe 0.5 to 1 ug of RNA. From the immunoSEQ multiplex PCR reads, TCRdb called clonotypes with MiXCR, one entry per CDR3 protein. This table holds approximately 270,000 distinct CDR3 sequences, just under 95% found once. V was clipped by 4 bases and J by 4 bases, with 20 bases between them. The CDR3 covers 16 residues. The V gene's germline CDR1 is MGHDK and CDR2 SYGVNS. Sequenced input: CD4+ T cells from PBMCs. This receptor was identified in a human donor with multiple sclerosis. This chain links TRBV25-1 with TRBJ2-7, with a possible D match to TRBD1 (6 bases). The CDR3 DNA follows: TGTGCCAGCAGTGCTCCCGGACAGCGAGAATCATACGAGCAGTACTTC. It is translated as CASSAPGQRESYEQYF.